This section outlines one T cell receptor beta chain sequence together with its context. TCRdb keeps only in-frame clones here, not all; method: immunoSEQ multiplex PCR. The sample includes 150,000 to 200,000 clones, 88% of them seen just once. The data derive from a study of blood T cell repertoires in COVID-19. The study recruited people aged about 18 to 90 years across about two dozen US areas. Allocation to cohorts depended on clinical history reported by the participants. Cohort 3 donors counted as recovered after two negative PCRs, clearance, or resolved symptoms. This CDR3 has 15 residues. The V gene end was trimmed by 0 bases and the J gene end by 5 bases; junction bases not matched to a gene: 6. In germline, CDR1 is SGHRS, CDR2 YFSETQ.

The sample consisted of PBMCs or T cells enriched from blood (not recorded which). This TCR was recovered from a woman between 18 and 30 years old who had recovered from COVID-19. The rearrangement joins TRBV5-1 to TRBJ2-7; 9 positions match TRBD1. The CDR3 DNA follows: TGCGCCAGCAGCTTGGGGGCGGGACAGGGAAACGAGCAGTACTTC. Its translation: CASSLGAGQGNEQYF.